A selection of T cell receptor beta chains follows, all from one sample in a study of T cells in Graves' hyperthyroidism and ophthalmopathy. TCRdb reanalysed the multiplex PCR reads using MiXCR and keeps one entry per CDR3 protein. Of about 400,000 distinct CDR3 sequences listed, approximately 15% are singletons. The source material was blood. All receptors derive from a woman between 18 and 29 years old with Graves' hyperthyroidism. Each CDR3 is given with its conserved first and last residue. D genes are given only for firm matches. The size entry is marked missing in some rows and otherwise reads once, few, many or a size class.

abundance	v_gene	d_gene	j_gene	CDR3aa	CDR3nt
many	TRBV30	.	TRBJ2-2	CAGIYTGELFF	TGTGCCGGGATCTACACCGGGGAGCTGTTTTTT
many	TRBV11-2	TRBD2	TRBJ2-1	CASSLDRGSGSPRNEQFF	TGTGCCAGCAGCTTAGATCGGGGTAGCGGGAGTCCCCGCAATGAGCAGTTCTTC
many	TRBV3-1	.	TRBJ2-7	CASSQAGLYEQYF	TGTGCCAGCAGCCAAGCTGGTCTATACGAGCAGTACTTC
many	TRBV2	.	TRBJ1-5	CASGREPQHF	TGTGCCAGCGGACGGGAGCCCCAGCATTTT
many	TRBV12-3/TRBV12-4	TRBD1	TRBJ2-2	CASSTTGDGELFF	TGTGCCAGCAGTACTACAGGGGACGGGGAGCTGTTTTTT
many	TRBV30	TRBD2	TRBJ2-1	CAWRLAGVHNEQFF	TGTGCCTGGAGACTAGCGGGAGTTCACAATGAGCAGTTCTTC
.	TRBV7-9	.	TRBJ2-5	CASREGSRETQYF	TGTGCCAGCAGGGAAGGGTCTAGGGAGACCCAGTACTTC
many	TRBV12-3/TRBV12-4	.	TRBJ2-5	CASSLFKGETQYF	TGTGCCAGCAGTTTATTTAAGGGCGAGACCCAGTACTTC
many	TRBV12-3/TRBV12-4	TRBD1	TRBJ2-1	CASSLGGQGNEQFF	TGTGCCAGCAGCCTAGGGGGACAGGGCAATGAGCAGTTCTTC
many	TRBV5-1	TRBD1	TRBJ1-6	CASSLGTGASYNSPLHF	TGCGCCAGCAGCTTGGGGACAGGGGCCTCCTATAATTCACCCCTCCACTTT
few	TRBV10-3	.	TRBJ1-3	CATNLGSGNTIYF	TGTGCCACTAACTTAGGCTCTGGAAACACCATATATTTT
many	TRBV6-1	.	TRBJ1-2	CASSGPPVGYTF	TGTGCCAGCTCGGGCCCACCCGTGGGCTACACCTTC
many	TRBV20-1	.	TRBJ2-3	CSAPPLISTDTQYF	TGCAGTGCTCCACCACTAATTAGCACAGATACGCAGTATTTT
many	TRBV20-1	.	TRBJ1-2	CSAPDWRRSGYTF	TGCAGTGCTCCCGATTGGCGTCGAAGTGGCTACACCTTC
many	TRBV20-1	TRBD2	TRBJ2-3	CSARDLERGVDTQYF	TGCAGTGCTAGAGATTTAGAGCGGGGGGTCGATACGCAGTATTTT